This TCR beta chain derives from a study of blood T cell repertoires in COVID-19. Germline CDR1 reads SGHRS; CDR2 reads YFSETQ. The CDR3 runs 14 residues. The ends were cut back, 2 bases at V and 7 bases at J, with 13 bases in the middle. As processed by the authors: Reference gene primer amplification gave estimated nucleated cell counts. Assay: immunoSEQ multiplex PCR; the TCRdb copy retains only in-frame clones and omits some. That table is the source of V, J and clone size, and D and trimming were worked out from the DNA. The sample has roughly 230,000 clones; 92% are singletons. The source of this sequence is a man aged 30 to 39 with COVID-19, enrolled during active disease. The sequenced material came from peripheral blood. J is TRBJ1-5 and V is TRBV5-1; D perhaps matches TRBD1 (6 bases). CDR3 sequence: CASSFTGSGQPQHF. DNA of the CDR3: TGCGCCAGCAGCTTTACAGGGTCGGGCCAGCCCCAGCATTTT.